The 29 T cell receptor beta chains in this list originate from one sample, sequenced in a study of early stage breast cancer tumors. Libraries were prepared by immunoSEQ multiplex PCR; TCRdb keeps only in-frame clonotypes and omits some of them. Among 50,000 to 65,000 clones listed, about nine tenths were seen once. The material sequenced was blood. The origin of the receptors is a person aged 70 to 80 with breast cancer.

This rearrangement joins TRBV5-4 to TRBJ1-2; no definite D call. The CDR3 runs to 14 residues. V lost 10 bases to trimming and J lost 6 bases, with 22 bases between them. Germline V gives CDR1 SGHNT, CDR2 YYREEE (reference sequence). In DNA form, the CDR3 reads TGTGCCGCGACTAGGTTTGGGGTTTCGGATGGCTACACCTTC. Amino acid sequence: CAATRFGVSDGYTF.

This clone was counted once. The chain has TRBV4-3 and TRBJ1-1; D might be TRBD1 (6 bases). There are 16 residues in the CDR3. Germline lookup yields CDR1 LGHNA and CDR2 YSLEER. V was shortened by 3 bases and J by 1 base, with 15 bases between the two germline ends. In DNA form, the CDR3 reads TGCGCCAGCAGCCAGGCAGGCGGACAGCCGAACACTGAAGCTTTCTTT. Translated: CASSQAGGQPNTEAFF.

This clone appeared a single time. The chain recombines TRBV30 with TRBJ2-1, with a tentative D call TRBD1 (6 bases). This CDR3 spans 15 amino acids. V was cut by 4 bases and J by 7 bases, with 20 bases left in between. Germline V CDR1 and CDR2: GTSNPN, SVGIG (reference sequence). The CDR3 coding sequence is TGTGCCTGGATCCCCATGGGGGCATGGGGAAATGAGCAGTTCTTC. This encodes CAWIPMGAWGNEQFF.

The V gene is TRBV6-5, the J gene TRBJ2-4; a weak D match, TRBD1 (5 bases). The germline V gene encodes CDR1 MNHEY and CDR2 SVGAGI. This CDR3 is built from 14 residues. Trimming shortened V by 2 bases and J by 9 bases, and 14 bases separated the two germline ends. The CDR3 spells CASSYQPNTGIQYF. In DNA, the CDR3 is TGTGCCAGCAGTTACCAGCCCAACACAGGCATTCAGTACTTC.

As for this clone: The junction differs from germline at one of its ends, possibly a read error. This chain uses TRBV27 with TRBJ1-1; D is possibly TRBD1 (6 bases). The CDR3 spans 17 residues. CDR1 and CDR2 from the germline V gene are MNHEY and SMNVEV (reference sequence). In DNA, the CDR3 is TGTGCCAGCACCAGGGATCAAGGGGGGGGTTTGAACACTGAAGTTTTCTTT. Translated: CASTRDQGGGLNTEVFF.

The chain links TRBV5-1 to TRBJ2-5, with TRBD2 matching over 11 bases. The J segment lost 1 base and the V segment lost 0 bases, leaving 2 bases of the junction unmatched. This CDR3 spans 16 amino acids. Germline CDR1 SGHRS, CDR2 YFSETQ. The CDR3 reads CASSLGLAGGQETQYF. The CDR3 bases are TGCGCCAGCAGCTTGGGTCTAGCGGGGGGCCAAGAGACCCAGTACTTC.

This clone appeared a single time. The chain combines TRBV19 with TRBJ2-5, with 7 bases fitting TRBD1. The germline gives CDR1 LNHDA, CDR2 SQIVND (reference sequence). This CDR3 region has 12 residues. V was clipped by 8 bases and J by 4 bases; unmatched bases: 4. CDR3 DNA sequence: TGTGCCAGTTCTACAGGGGTAGAGACCCAGTACTTC. This sequence encodes CASSTGVETQYF.

The chain employs TRBV7-3 and TRBJ2-7, with a weak D call TRBD1 (6 bases). V was cut by 0 bases and J by 4 bases, with 13 bases left in between. CDR1 is SGHTA, CDR2 FQGTGA, per germline. The CDR3 has 15 residues. The CDR3 bases are TGTGCCAGCAGCTTAACGCCCCAGGGGCCTTACGAGCAGTACTTC. Translated, it gives CASSLTPQGPYEQYF.

V and J are TRBV10-2 and TRBJ2-5; D possibly corresponds to TRBD1 (5 bases). The germline V gene has CDR1 WSHSY and CDR2 SAAADI. V lost 2 bases, J lost 1 base, and 5 bases lay in between. The CDR3 has 13 residues. DNA of the CDR3: TGCGCCAGCAGTGAGGACAGCCAAGAGACCCAGTACTTC. It translates to CASSEDSQETQYF.

The chain couples TRBV4-2 to TRBJ2-1; D is perhaps TRBD2 (5 bases). V lost 4 bases and J 6 bases, leaving 16 bases between the germline ends. Looked up from germline, CDR1 is LGHNA and CDR2 is YNFKEQ. CDR3 length equals 15 residues. In DNA form, the CDR3 reads TGTGCCAGCAGCCGAACGGGAACCAGGTCCAATGAGCAGTTCTTC. Residues: CASSRTGTRSNEQFF.

The chain employs TRBV29-1 and TRBJ2-7; 7 nucleotides agree with TRBD2. The CDR3 is made up of 13 amino acids. CDR1 and CDR2 from the germline V gene are SQVTM and ANQGSEA. Trimming at V came to 8 bases and at J to 1 base, leaving 8 bases not matched to a gene. The CDR3 spells CSIRTRRSYEQYF. The CDR3 DNA reads as TGCAGCATACGGACTAGACGGTCCTACGAGCAGTACTTC.

The chain recombines TRBV6-5 with TRBJ2-1; 9 positions match TRBD2. Trimming removed 0 bases from V and 7 bases from J; junction bases left unmatched: 1. The length of the CDR3 is 14 residues. Germline CDR1 reads MNHEY; CDR2 reads SVGAGI. The CDR3 DNA is TGTGCCAGCAGTTACTCTACTAGCGGGAATGAGCAGTTCTTC. Its translation is CASSYSTSGNEQFF.

The DNA of the CDR3 is TGTGCCAGCAGTAAACAGGGGAGGACTAATGAAAAACTGTTTTTT. Its translation is CASSKQGRTNEKLFF. J is TRBJ1-4 and V is TRBV27; 7 nucleotides agree with TRBD1. The CDR3 has 15 residues. The germline V gene encodes CDR1 MNHEY and CDR2 SMNVEV (reference sequence). J gave up 2 bases and V 5 bases, and 5 bases lay outside the gene matches.

The rearrangement links TRBV5-4 to TRBJ2-1; a possible D gene is TRBD2 (5 bases). Germline CDR1 and CDR2: SGHNT and YYREEE (reference sequence). The CDR3 is 16 residues long. Trimming shortened V by 1 base and J by 2 bases, and 13 bases separated the two germline ends. CDR3 sequence (DNA): TGTGCCAGCAGCTTGTACCAGCGGACTGCCTACAATGAGCAGTTCTTC. It encodes CASSLYQRTAYNEQFF.

V usage is TRBV5-6 and J usage is TRBJ2-7, with 13 bases aligning to TRBD2. CDR1 SGHDT and CDR2 YYEEEE come from the germline V gene. V lost 2 bases to trimming and J lost 0 bases; unmatched junction nucleotides: 11. This CDR3 has 19 amino acids. This CDR3 is CASSFSPGTSGTSSYEQYF. CDR3 sequence (DNA): TGTGCCAGCAGCTTCTCTCCCGGGACTAGCGGGACAAGCTCCTACGAGCAGTACTTC. The complete variable domain, with remaining parts taken from reference TRBV5-6 and TRBJ2-7, reads DAGVTQSPTHLIKTRGQQVTLRCSPKSGHDTVSWYQQALGQGPQFIFQYYEEEERQRGNFPDRFSGHQFPNYSSELNVNALLLGDSALYLCASSFSPGTSGTSSYEQYFGPGTRLTVT.

The J gene is TRBJ1-2, the V gene TRBV7-9, with a weak D call TRBD1 (5 bases). This CDR3 is built from 12 residues. The germline CDR1 and CDR2 sequences are SEHNR and FQNEAQ (reference sequence). V gave up 8 bases and J gave up 8 bases, with 15 bases separating them. This CDR3 is CASRGEGEGYTF. The CDR3 nucleotides are TGTGCCAGCCGCGGGGAAGGGGAGGGCTACACCTTC.

The DNA for the CDR3 is TGTGCCAGCAGTTTCGCCTCTATGAACACTGAAGCTTTCTTT. Protein product: CASSFASMNTEAFF. J is TRBJ1-1 and V is TRBV28; no firm D call. The CDR3 has 14 amino acids. Trimming took off 3 bases at V and 0 bases at J, with 8 bases between the two ends. Germline lookup yields CDR1 MDHEN and CDR2 SYDVKM.

The rearrangement links TRBV20-1 to TRBJ2-3; no firm D call. The germline gives CDR1 DFQATT, CDR2 SNEGSKA (reference sequence). The CDR3 loop spans 11 amino acids. V was cut by 1 base and J by 3 bases, with 2 bases left in between. For the CDR3, the DNA is TGCAGTGCTAGAGCTACAGATACGCAGTATTTT. Residues: CSARATDTQYF.

The chain uses TRBV2 and TRBJ1-5, with a possible D match to TRBD1 (6 bases). The V gene's germline CDR1 is SNHLY and CDR2 FYNNEI. V lost 6 bases, J lost 3 bases, and 15 bases lay in between. CDR3 size: 15 residues. CDR3 sequence: CASSPGQTFNQPQHF. CDR3 coding DNA: TGTGCCAGCAGCCCGGGACAAACTTTCAATCAGCCCCAGCATTTT.

This rearrangement joins TRBV5-1 to TRBJ1-6; 12 nucleotides match TRBD1. The CDR3 covers 16 residues. With V trimmed by 3 bases and J by 7 bases, 5 bases remained unmatched. Germline V gives CDR1 SGHRS, CDR2 YFSETQ. The CDR3 region is CASSSGQGARNSPLHF. The CDR3 DNA reads TGCGCCAGCAGCTCGGGACAGGGGGCGAGGAATTCACCCCTCCACTTT. Full variable domain (rest looked up from reference TRBV5-1 and TRBJ1-6): KAGVTQTPRYLIKTRGQQVTLSCSPISGHRSVSWYQQTPGQGLQFLFEYFSETQRNKGNFPGRFSGRQFSNSRSEMNVSTLELGDSALYLCASSSGQGARNSPLHFGNGTRLTVT.

V usage is TRBV30 and J usage is TRBJ2-1; a possible D gene is TRBD2 (5 bases). The V end lost 5 bases, the J end lost 1 base, and 12 bases lay between the germline ends. CDR3 size: 14 residues. CDR1 and CDR2 from the germline V gene are GTSNPN and SVGIG (reference sequence). This chain's CDR3 is CAWQTMMSYNEQFF. The CDR3 DNA sequence: TGTGCCTGGCAGACTATGATGTCCTACAATGAGCAGTTCTTC.

The chain links TRBV6-5 to TRBJ2-7; possibly TRBD2 for D (6 bases). The V gene's germline CDR1 is MNHEY and CDR2 SVGAGI. The CDR3 has 14 residues. V lost 6 bases and J 0 bases, leaving 12 bases between the germline ends. The CDR3 nucleotides read TGTGCCAGCAGCAGGGACTGGAACTCCTACGAGCAGTACTTC. It yields the protein CASSRDWNSYEQYF.

This clone was counted a single time. The chain employs TRBV5-4 and TRBJ2-1; 7 bases map to TRBD2. CDR3 length: 15 residues. J gave up 9 bases and V 6 bases, and 15 bases lay outside the gene matches. Germline V gives CDR1 SGHNT, CDR2 YYREEE (reference sequence). CDR3 in amino acids: CASNKKVAGEPEQFF. DNA for the CDR3: TGTGCCAGCAATAAGAAGGTGGCGGGAGAGCCTGAGCAGTTCTTC.

V usage is TRBV5-4 and J usage is TRBJ2-1; 9 bases map to TRBD2. The CDR3 extends over 16 amino acids. Germline V gene sequence: CDR1 SGHNT, CDR2 YYREEE (reference sequence). The junction had 6 bases not matched to a gene; V was cut back by 3 bases and J by 2 bases. The chain's CDR3 is CASSSLSGGPYNEQFF. The CDR3 DNA reads TGTGCCAGCAGCTCCCTAAGCGGGGGGCCCTACAATGAGCAGTTCTTC.

The chain is built from TRBV15 and TRBJ2-5, with D maybe TRBD2 (6 bases). The CDR3 sequence is 15 residues long. Germline V gives CDR1 LNHNV, CDR2 YYDKDF (reference sequence). Trimming shortened V by 0 bases and J by 4 bases, and 12 bases separated the two germline ends. This chain's CDR3 is CATSRDLGEAETQYF. In DNA form, the CDR3 reads TGTGCCACCAGCAGAGATCTAGGGGAGGCAGAGACCCAGTACTTC.

The genes are TRBV28 and TRBJ1-3; D gene ambiguous. The CDR3 consists of 16 residues. V shed 5 bases and J shed 2 bases, with 16 bases lying between them. CDR1 is MDHEN and CDR2 is SYDVKM in the germline V gene. The CDR3 region is CASSPGNAGTGNTIYF. CDR3 in DNA: TGTGCCAGCAGTCCCGGAAATGCGGGAACTGGAAACACCATATATTTT.

The count of this clone is one. J is TRBJ2-2 and V is TRBV11-3, with 10 bases fitting TRBD1. Germline lookup yields CDR1 SGHNT and CDR2 YENEEA. CDR3 size: 15 residues. Trimming at V came to 5 bases and at J to 6 bases, leaving 6 bases not matched to a gene. CDR3 coding DNA: TGTGCCAGCAGCCAGGGGACAGGGGAGGCCGGGGAGCTGTTTTTT. It specifies CASSQGTGEAGELFF.

This chain connects TRBV5-1 to TRBJ2-2; D possibly corresponds to TRBD2 (6 bases). With 6 bases removed from V and 4 bases from J, the gap between germline ends came to 22 bases. The germline gives CDR1 SGHRS, CDR2 YFSETQ. CDR3 size: 17 residues. The CDR3 bases are TGCGCCAGCACAAATCCCGGGACTCAAAAGGGCACCGGGGAGCTGTTTTTT. Translation: CASTNPGTQKGTGELFF.

The chain joins TRBV5-4 to TRBJ2-1; weak D call: TRBD2 (5 bases). The ends were cut back, 4 bases at V and 6 bases at J, with 14 bases in the middle. Per germline, CDR1 SGHNT and CDR2 YYREEE (reference sequence). The CDR3 loop spans 14 amino acids. DNA of the CDR3: TGTGCCAGCAGCCCAGCAGCGGTCCCCAATGAGCAGTTCTTC. This sequence encodes CASSPAAVPNEQFF. The full variable domain, completed using reference TRBV5-4 and TRBJ2-1, is ETGVTQSPTHLIKTRGQQVTLRCSSQSGHNTVSWYQQALGQGPQFIFQYYREEENGRGNFPPRFSGLQFPNYSSELNVNALELDDSALYLCASSPAAVPNEQFFGPGTRLTVL.